This entry lists 25 T cell receptor beta chains sequenced from one sample in a study of cytomegalovirus exposure and HLA in healthy donors. The PCR was carried out with 60 Vbeta primers and 13 Jbeta primers. Repertoires were generated with immunoSEQ multiplex PCR, while TCRdb's copy carries only in-frame clones and drops some. Here the sample spans around 170,000 clones, around 82% being singletons. The sequenced material came from PBMCs. The receptor set was obtained from a man in his forties in good health and CMV-seronegative.

This chain uses TRBV5-6 with TRBJ2-1; no reliable D call. Trimming stripped 1 base from V and 4 bases from J, with 9 bases between. The CDR3 covers 14 residues. Per germline, CDR1 SGHDT and CDR2 YYEEEE. CDR3 sequence: CASSLWSVYNEQFF. CDR3 bases: TGTGCCAGCAGCTTGTGGTCAGTATACAATGAGCAGTTCTTC.

The genes are TRBV11-3 and TRBJ1-2; 7 nucleotides align to TRBD1. Germline V gene data show CDR1 as SGHNT and CDR2 as YENEEA. Trimming at V came to 5 bases and at J to 6 bases, leaving 6 bases not matched to a gene. The CDR3 is 13 amino acids. CDR3 sequence reads: CASSLGQVDGYTF. CDR3 in DNA: TGTGCCAGCAGCCTTGGACAGGTCGATGGCTACACCTTC.

V and J are TRBV19 and TRBJ2-2; possible D gene TRBD2, 6 bases. From germline, CDR1 is LNHDA and CDR2 SQIVND (reference sequence). V lost 3 bases to trimming and J lost 7 bases, with 9 bases between them. This CDR3 is built from 13 residues. CDR3 protein: CASSIMTSGELFF. Written as DNA, the CDR3 is TGTGCCAGTAGTATCATGACTAGCGGGGAGCTGTTTTTT.

The J gene is TRBJ1-6, the V gene TRBV7-8; TRBD1 is a possible D gene (6 bases). The CDR3 has 14 amino acids. Germline loops: CDR1 SGHVS, CDR2 FQNEAQ. V dropped 5 bases and J dropped 10 bases, with 15 bases sitting between them. CDR3 in amino acids: CASSPGSGDSPLHF. DNA for the CDR3: TGTGCCAGCAGCCCTGGGTCAGGGGACTCACCCCTCCACTTT.

This chain connects TRBV6-6 to TRBJ1-1; no clear D gene. In germline, CDR1 is MNHNY, CDR2 SVGAGI (reference sequence). Between the trimmed V and J ends, which lost 6 bases and 7 bases, there was a span of 6 bases. The CDR3 spans 10 residues. CDR3 coding DNA: TGTGCCAGCAGAGAGATTGAAGCTTTCTTT. Protein product: CASREIEAFF.

This clone was counted between two and nine times. The rearrangement joins TRBV7-8 to TRBJ2-1; 8 positions agree with TRBD2. J was trimmed by 6 bases and V by 0 bases; bases with no gene match: 1. The CDR3 has 14 residues. In germline, CDR1 is SGHVS, CDR2 FQNEAQ. CDR3 amino acids: CASSLAGLVNEQFF. The DNA of the CDR3 is TGTGCCAGCAGCTTAGCGGGACTAGTCAATGAGCAGTTCTTC.

This chain joins TRBV11-2 and TRBJ2-5; tentative D call: TRBD1 (5 bases). V shed 4 bases and J shed 1 base, with 7 bases lying between them. CDR1 SGHAT and CDR2 FQNNGV come from the germline V gene. This CDR3 is 13 amino acids long. This chain's CDR3 is CASSSTVQETQYF. The CDR3 bases are TGTGCCAGCAGCTCGACAGTCCAAGAGACCCAGTACTTC.

The chain uses TRBV6-5 and TRBJ2-7, with TRBD1 identical over 7 bases. CDR3 length: 16 residues. The V gene end was trimmed by 0 bases and the J gene end by 1 base; junction bases not matched to a gene: 6. Germline values: CDR1 MNHEY, CDR2 SVGAGI. The chain's CDR3 is CASSYSPGQPSYEQYF. In DNA, the CDR3 is TGTGCCAGCAGTTACTCACCGGGACAGCCGTCCTACGAGCAGTACTTC.

V usage is TRBV2 and J usage is TRBJ2-3, with 11 bases fitting TRBD2. The CDR3 contains 14 residues. After removal of 8 bases from V and 4 bases from J, the junction contained 5 bases not matched to a gene. CDR1 SNHLY and CDR2 FYNNEI come from the germline V gene. The CDR3 DNA reads TGTGCCAGCCTAATTAGCGGGGGGGCAGATACGCAGTATTTT. Protein sequence: CASLISGGADTQYF.

This rearrangement joins TRBV18 to TRBJ2-2; 7 nucleotides match TRBD1. CDR3 length: 15 amino acids. Germline V gene data show CDR1 as KGHSH and CDR2 as LQKENI. V lost 3 bases, J lost 7 bases, and 8 bases stayed unmatched. The CDR3 DNA follows: TGTGCCAGCTCACCCCCGGGACAGAGGGTCGGGGAGCTGTTTTTT. This gives the protein CASSPPGQRVGELFF. Supplemented by reference TRBV18 and TRBJ2-2, the full variable domain reads NAGVMQNPRHLVRRRGQEARLRCSPMKGHSHVYWYRQLPEEGLKFMVYLQKENIIDESGMPKERFSAEFPKEGPSILRIQQVVRGDSAAYFCASSPPGQRVGELFFGEGSRLTVL.

This rearrangement joins TRBV5-4 to TRBJ2-7; a possible D gene is TRBD1 (5 bases). Germline values: CDR1 SGHNT, CDR2 YYREEE (reference sequence). The CDR3 consists of 14 residues. V lost 3 bases, J lost 2 bases, and 12 bases lay in between. This CDR3 is CASSYGQETYEQYF. CDR3 coding DNA: TGTGCCAGCAGCTACGGACAAGAAACCTACGAGCAGTACTTC.

The chain has TRBV5-1 and TRBJ1-1, with TRBD1 matching over 7 bases. Per germline, CDR1 SGHRS and CDR2 YFSETQ. V was pared by 4 bases and J by 8 bases, with 5 bases of the junction left unmatched. The CDR3 is 12 amino acids. The CDR3 DNA sequence: TGCGCCAGCAGCGGGCAGGGACAGGAAGCTTTCTTT. As protein: CASSGQGQEAFF.

The chain combines TRBV9 with TRBJ2-5; 13 bases fit TRBD2. Germline V gene lookup returns CDR1 SGDLS and CDR2 YYNGEE. The CDR3 runs to 15 residues. With 3 bases clipped from V and 4 bases from J, the junction kept 3 bases outside the gene matches. The CDR3 is CASSDGLAGAETQYF. The CDR3 nucleotides read TGTGCCAGCAGCGATGGACTAGCGGGAGCAGAGACCCAGTACTTC.

Here the CDR3 reads CASSPGLPGGSPLHF. Here the CDR3 DNA reads TGTGCCAGCTCACCAGGACTTCCGGGGGGGTCACCCCTCCACTTT. This chain connects TRBV18 to TRBJ1-6, with a weak D call TRBD1 (5 bases). Trimming stripped 2 bases from V and 10 bases from J, with 15 bases between. Looked up from germline, CDR1 is KGHSH and CDR2 is LQKENI. This CDR3 region has 15 residues.

The gene calls are TRBV18 and TRBJ1-1; possibly TRBD1 for D (6 bases). The CDR3 has 17 amino acids. Per germline, CDR1 KGHSH and CDR2 LQKENI. Trimming removed 3 bases at V and 0 bases at J, with 17 bases between. CDR3 bases: TGTGCCAGCTCACCTGTAATTGGGGGCGCGGTGAACACTGAAGCTTTCTTT. Its protein is CASSPVIGGAVNTEAFF.

V usage is TRBV19 and J usage is TRBJ2-7; 7 bases match TRBD1. Trimming at V came to 5 bases and at J to 2 bases, leaving 9 bases not matched to a gene. Germline CDR1 is LNHDA and CDR2 is SQIVND (reference sequence). The CDR3 covers 15 residues. The CDR3 nucleotides read TGTGCCAGTAGTGCCGGGACAGAGCTAACCTACGAGCAGTACTTC. Protein product: CASSAGTELTYEQYF.

V is TRBV5-6 and J is TRBJ2-5, with TRBD2 as a possible D gene (5 bases). CDR1 SGHDT and CDR2 YYEEEE come from the germline V gene. V lost 1 base and J 5 bases, leaving 15 bases between the germline ends. The length of the CDR3 is 15 residues. Written as DNA, the CDR3 is TGTGCCAGCAGCTTGAGGCGACCCACGGGGGAGACCCAGTACTTC. It specifies CASSLRRPTGETQYF. The complete variable domain, with remaining parts taken from reference TRBV5-6 and TRBJ2-5, reads DAGVTQSPTHLIKTRGQQVTLRCSPKSGHDTVSWYQQALGQGPQFIFQYYEEEERQRGNFPDRFSGHQFPNYSSELNVNALLLGDSALYLCASSLRRPTGETQYFGPGTRLLVL.

The table lists this clone with a few counts. The V gene is TRBV7-9, the J gene TRBJ2-1; D may be TRBD2 (6 bases). Deletions cut 3 bases from V and 0 bases from J, with 15 bases between. This CDR3 has 17 amino acids. The germline CDR1 and CDR2 sequences are SEHNR and FQNEAQ (reference sequence). CDR3 sequence: CASSFPLALRSYNEQFF. As DNA, the CDR3 is TGTGCCAGCAGCTTCCCTCTAGCGCTACGCTCCTACAATGAGCAGTTCTTC.

This clone has only a few counts. The gene calls are TRBV18 and TRBJ2-3; D is perhaps TRBD2 (6 bases). This CDR3 is 15 amino acids long. Trimming removed 3 bases from V and 8 bases from J, with 18 bases in between. CDR1 and CDR2 from the germline V gene are KGHSH and LQKENI. CDR3 DNA sequence: TGTGCCAGCTCACCTCTGGAGACGCCGCGGGGTACGCAGTATTTT. Translation gives CASSPLETPRGTQYF.

This sequence joins TRBV28 and TRBJ1-2; a possible D gene is TRBD1 (5 bases). This CDR3 spans 15 amino acids. V gave up 4 bases and J gave up 5 bases, with 17 bases separating them. Per the germline V gene, CDR1 is MDHEN and CDR2 is SYDVKM. DNA of the CDR3: TGTGCCAGCAGTTCAATGGGGGGAGCTAGGTATGGCTACACCTTC. Its translation: CASSSMGGARYGYTF.

In nucleotides, the CDR3 is TGTGCCAGCAGTGAGCAGGCGCCTGGTGGGGCCAACGTCCTGACTTTC. It specifies CASSEQAPGGANVLTF. The rearrangement links TRBV6-4 to TRBJ2-6; D is uncertain. Germline V gene sequence: CDR1 MRHNA, CDR2 SNTAGT. The V and J ends lost 3 bases and 3 bases respectively, with 12 bases between them. The CDR3 runs 16 residues.

Only a few counts were recorded for this clone. V is TRBV11-2 and J is TRBJ2-2; D uncertain. Per the germline V gene, CDR1 is SGHAT and CDR2 is FQNNGV. The CDR3 loop spans 15 amino acids. The germline V and J ends were trimmed by 5 bases and 3 bases, with 13 bases remaining between them. DNA of the CDR3: TGTGCCAGCAGCCCCCGAGCTAGATACACCGGGGAGCTGTTTTTT. It translates to CASSPRARYTGELFF.

This clone was counted between two and nine times. V is TRBV6-5 and J is TRBJ2-7; 10 bases align to TRBD2. Germline V gene sequence: CDR1 MNHEY, CDR2 SVGAGI. After removal of 6 bases from V and 0 bases from J, the junction contained 5 bases not matched to a gene. This CDR3 region has 15 residues. For the CDR3, the DNA is TGTGCCAGCAGGGATAGCGGGGGGAGCTCCTACGAGCAGTACTTC. Translated, it gives CASRDSGGSSYEQYF.

The V and J genes are TRBV4-3 and TRBJ2-5, with TRBD2 identical over 11 bases. This CDR3 is 16 amino acids long. From germline, CDR1 is LGHNA and CDR2 YSLEER. V dropped 3 bases and J dropped 2; count of bases not matched to a gene: 5. CDR3 nucleotide sequence: TGCGCCAGCAGCCAGATTAGCGGGGGGGGTCAAGAGACCCAGTACTTC. Protein sequence: CASSQISGGGQETQYF.

The chain uses TRBV5-1 and TRBJ1-1; 11 positions agree with TRBD1. With V trimmed by 3 bases and J by 3 bases, 4 bases remained unmatched. Germline lookup yields CDR1 SGHRS and CDR2 YFSETQ. The CDR3 runs to 15 residues. The chain's CDR3 is CASSSGQGVYTEAFF. The DNA of the CDR3 is TGCGCCAGCAGCTCGGGACAGGGGGTTTACACTGAAGCTTTCTTT. Combining the CDR3 with reference TRBV5-1 and TRBJ1-1 gives the whole variable domain KAGVTQTPRYLIKTRGQQVTLSCSPISGHRSVSWYQQTPGQGLQFLFEYFSETQRNKGNFPGRFSGRQFSNSRSEMNVSTLELGDSALYLCASSSGQGVYTEAFFGQGTRLTVV.